The rows below give T cell receptor beta chains drawn from one sample of a study of OX40 agonist ivuxolimab in advanced cancers. Measured with immunoSEQ multiplex PCR; TCRdb has only the in-frame clones, and not every one. The data hold about 80,000 clones, with around 83% observed a single time. The specimen comprised CD4+ or CD8+ T cells sorted from blood, sampled in a trial of the OX40 agonist ivuxolimab. These receptors all stem from an adult with an advanced solid tumor such as melanoma, head and neck, liver or kidney cancer. Each CDR3 is given with its conserved first and last residue. D genes are given only for firm matches. Rows may omit the clone size; those that give it use once, few, many or a size class.

clone size | CDR3 length | J gene | V gene | D gene | CDR3 DNA | CDR3 protein
. | 14 | TRBJ2-3 | TRBV14 | TRBD2 | TGTGCCAGCAGCCAAGGGACTAGCGCAGATACGCAGTATTTT | CASSQGTSADTQYF
. | 15 | TRBJ2-2 | TRBV7-2 | TRBD2 | TGTGCCAGCAGCCTCCGCGGGGGGAACACCGGGGAGCTGTTTTTT | CASSLRGGNTGELFF
. | 16 | TRBJ2-4 | TRBV28 | TRBD2 | TGTGCCAGCAGTTTCGGGAGGTTCCTAGCCAAAAACATTCAGTACTTC | CASSFGRFLAKNIQYF
. | 15 | TRBJ1-3 | TRBV6-1 | . | TGTGCCAGCAGTGGGGGCGGGAGGGCTGGAAACACCATATATTTT | CASSGGGRAGNTIYF
. | 18 | TRBJ2-1 | TRBV10-3 | . | TGTGCCATCAGGACGGGCAGGGGAGGGAGTAGGTCCTACAATGAGCAGTTCTTC | CAIRTGRGGSRSYNEQFF
. | 17 | TRBJ2-5 | TRBV7-6 | TRBD1 | TGTGCCAGCAGCTTAGACCGGGGGACAGGGGTTGGTGAGACCCAGTACTTC | CASSLDRGTGVGETQYF
. | 15 | TRBJ2-7 | TRBV29-1 | TRBD2 | TGCAGCGTTGAAGATTTGGCGCGGGGGATCTACGAGCAGTACTTC | CSVEDLARGIYEQYF
. | 14 | TRBJ1-5 | TRBV7-9 | . | TGTGCCAGCAGCTTAGCGCTGGGGGGACAGCCCCAGCATTTT | CASSLALGGQPQHF
. | 15 | TRBJ2-3 | TRBV7-3 | TRBD1 | TGTGCCAGCAGCTCCTGGGGACAGGGCACAGATACGCAGTATTTT | CASSSWGQGTDTQYF
few | 15 | TRBJ2-5 | TRBV6-1 | TRBD2 | TGTGCCAGCAGCTTTAGCGGGAACCCGGGGGAGACCCAGTACTTC | CASSFSGNPGETQYF
. | 14 | TRBJ1-2 | TRBV30 | . | TGTGCCTGGAGTGTACAGAGGGGGGGACGGGGCTACACCTTC | CAWSVQRGGRGYTF
. | 14 | TRBJ2-3 | TRBV6-5 | . | TGTGCCAGCACCCTCCGTGCTAGCACAGATACGCAGTATTTT | CASTLRASTDTQYF
. | 13 | TRBJ2-7 | TRBV5-6 | . | TGTGCCAGCAGCTGGGACCGTACCTACGAGCAGTACTTC | CASSWDRTYEQYF
few | 14 | TRBJ2-6 | TRBV27 | . | TGTGCCAGCACCGCCTCTCCTGGGGCCAACGTCCTGACTTTC | CASTASPGANVLTF
. | 13 | TRBJ2-5 | TRBV7-2 | . | TGTGCCAGCAGCCTCTCCCTGGGAGAGACCCAGTACTTC | CASSLSLGETQYF
. | 11 | TRBJ1-2 | TRBV28 | . | TGTGCCAGCACCGGCTACTATGGCTACACCTTC | CASTGYYGYTF
. | 16 | TRBJ1-5 | TRBV7-8 | TRBD1 | TGTGCCAGCAGCCCCCTCCGGACAGGGGGAGGTCAGCCCCAGCATTTT | CASSPLRTGGGQPQHF
. | 13 | TRBJ1-2 | TRBV30 | . | TGTGCCTGGAGTGTTGGCAGGGGAGGTGGCTACACCTTC | CAWSVGRGGGYTF
. | 13 | TRBJ1-5 | TRBV10-3 | . | TGTGCCGCGTGCCGGGACATCAATCAGCCCCAGCATTTT | CAACRDINQPQHF
. | 17 | TRBJ1-3 | TRBV5-1 | TRBD1 | TGCGCCAGCAGCTTTTCACAGGGGACCTTCTCTGGAAACACCATATATTTT | CASSFSQGTFSGNTIYF
once | 14 | TRBJ2-1 | TRBV5-1 | . | TGCGCCAGCAGCTTGTCCACGGGGGACAATGAGCAGTTCTTC | CASSLSTGDNEQFF
. | 16 | TRBJ2-7 | TRBV5-8 | . | TGTGCCAGCAGCTTGGAGATGGCCTCAAGAAGCTACGAGCAGTACTTC | CASSLEMASRSYEQYF
. | 16 | TRBJ1-5 | TRBV7-9 | . | TGTGCCAGCAGCTTACTAAGGGGTAATAGCAATCAGCCCCAGCATTTT | CASSLLRGNSNQPQHF
. | 15 | TRBJ2-1 | TRBV7-2 | . | TGTGCCAGCAGCTTACCCCTCCGGACGACGAATGAGCAGTTCTTC | CASSLPLRTTNEQFF
. | 13 | TRBJ2-3 | TRBV6-5 | . | TGTGCCAGCAGGGGCGGGAGCACAGATACGCAGTATTTT | CASRGGSTDTQYF
. | 16 | TRBJ1-3 | TRBV27 | . | TGTGCCAGCAGTTTTAAGGGGCCAATCTCTGGAAACACCATATATTTT | CASSFKGPISGNTIYF
few | 12 | TRBJ1-6 | TRBV5-4 | . | TGTGCCAGCAGCTTGCCGAATTCACCCCTCCACTTT | CASSLPNSPLHF
. | 19 | TRBJ1-4 | TRBV18 | TRBD1 | TGTGCCAGCTCACCTCTCCCGGGAGGCGGGACAGCAACTAATGAAAAACTGTTTTTT | CASSPLPGGGTATNEKLFF
. | 14 | TRBJ1-4 | TRBV5-1 | . | TGCGCCAGCAGCCCAGACAGAGTTAATGAAAAACTGTTTTTT | CASSPDRVNEKLFF
few | 15 | TRBJ2-5 | TRBV28 | TRBD1 | TGTGCCAGCAGCGCCTGGTGGGACAGGGGAGAGACCCAGTACTTC | CASSAWWDRGETQYF
. | 15 | TRBJ2-5 | TRBV5-8 | . | TGTGCCAGCAGCGGAGGGACTCTTACCCAAGAGACCCAGTACTTC | CASSGGTLTQETQYF
few | 12 | TRBJ1-5 | TRBV7-2 | . | TGTGCCAGCGGACAGTTTAATCAGCCCCAGCATTTT | CASGQFNQPQHF
. | 14 | TRBJ2-5 | TRBV7-2 | . | TGTGCCAGCAGCTTGGGTGGTAAACAAGAGACCCAGTACTTC | CASSLGGKQETQYF
. | 14 | TRBJ2-7 | TRBV4-3 | TRBD1 | TGCGCCAGCAGCTCCGGACAGGGCTCCTACGAGCAGTACTTC | CASSSGQGSYEQYF
. | 14 | TRBJ2-3 | TRBV11-3 | . | TGTGCCAGCAGCTTAGCCGACCGGGGAGATACGCAGTATTTT | CASSLADRGDTQYF
once | 16 | TRBJ2-3 | TRBV27 | . | TGTGCCAGCAGTTGGACCTCCATACTTCGCACAGATACGCAGTATTTT | CASSWTSILRTDTQYF
. | 12 | TRBJ2-4 | TRBV10-2 | . | TGCGCCAGCAGTGTCGATTTGAACATTCAGTACTTC | CASSVDLNIQYF
. | 15 | TRBJ2-1 | TRBV7-3 | TRBD1 | TGTGCCAGCAGCCCGGACAGGGGTAACTACAATGAGCAGTTCTTC | CASSPDRGNYNEQFF
. | 12 | TRBJ2-2 | TRBV7-3 | . | TGTGCCAGCAGCTCAAGGACCGGGGAGCTGTTTTTT | CASSSRTGELFF
. | 15 | TRBJ2-2 | TRBV11-2 | TRBD1 | TGTGCCAGCAGCTTACTAGGGGGCCGGACCGGGGAGCTGTTTTTT | CASSLLGGRTGELFF
. | 13 | TRBJ2-7 | TRBV23-1 | . | TGCGCCAGCCGACCCCCCCGGGGTTACGAGCAGTACTTC | CASRPPRGYEQYF
. | 12 | TRBJ1-1 | TRBV6-5 | . | TGTGCCAGCAGTGGTAGGAACACTGAAGCTTTCTTT | CASSGRNTEAFF